This T cell receptor beta chain was profiled in a study of T cells in Graves' hyperthyroidism and ophthalmopathy (dated by TCRdb to between 2018 and 2021). For the wider study: Peripheral blood samples were taken at initial diagnosis, before any treatment was given. The paper describes TCR Vbeta CDR3 sequencing of more than 120 peripheral blood samples, made up of approximately 40 ophthalmopathy patients, 70 to 75 hyperthyroidism patients and roughly 17 progressor patients. TCR V-J signatures able to tell the groups apart were searched for in a discovery cohort of around 95 patients, of whom more than 40 had Graves' ophthalmopathy and about 55 had stable Graves' hyperthyroidism. The approximately 100 discovery patients were divided at random into training and test sets in a 7:3 ratio. Prospective prediction of ophthalmopathy was tested in an independent validation cohort of 18 hyperthyroidism patients and some 17 patients who later progressed to ophthalmopathy. The study also compared thyroid tissue and blood T-cell repertoires from about six Graves' hyperthyroidism patients. After blood sampling, hyperthyroidism patients were treated with methimazole at a starting dose of 30 mg daily, and ophthalmopathy patients were treated with high-dose intravenous methylprednisolone. Study-wide findings and limitations: Most expanded thyroid clonotypes (frequency above 0.001) were also found in blood, which suggests that blood repertoires may mirror thyroid immune responses. No statistical method was used to fix the sample size in advance, and group allocation was not hidden from the investigators. A 13 V-J signature model separated ophthalmopathy from stable hyperthyroidism, with approximately 87% sensitivity and roughly 82% specificity in cross-validation and 80%/75% in testing. In validation, the model predicted progression to ophthalmopathy a median of 6.5 months before onset, with approximately 71% sensitivity and 72.22% specificity.

The germline V gene sets CDR1 to MNHNS and CDR2 to SASEGT. The CDR3 numbers 11 residues from cysteine through phenylalanine. Of all the DNA, just the CDR3 is kept, 33 bases in frame from base 1. Amplification of TCR beta CDR3 regions was carried out from RNA transcripts. For the first round of RT-PCR on the TCR CDR3, the HTBI primer set was used together with the Qiagen OneStep RT-PCR kit. The libraries were constructed in a second round of multiplex PCR and then size-selected and purified. Paired-end sequencing of the libraries was performed with 100 bp reads on an Illumina HiSeq2000. The original methods were these. SOAPnuke was used to process the raw data, with reads discarded if the reads contained adapters or uncalled bases, had a mean Phred below 15, or lacked an exact constant-primer or identifier match. High-quality paired reads were merged with COPE v1.2.5, and unique nucleotide sequences were defined as clonotypes. MiTCR v1.1 was used to align the clonotypes against IMGT TRBV, TRBD and TRBJ reference segments. Only V-J combinations with frequency above 0.0001, covering 99.2% of repertoires, were analysed. A TCS score was defined as the ratio between F50 (clonal expansion) and ExV (chaos), using BLOSUM62-based TCRdist between CDR3 peptides within each V-J. Welch's t-statistics and random forest reduced fewer than 600 V-J features to roughly 13, which were used in a naive Bayes classifier (R e1071). TCRdb reprocessed the public reads (quality trimming at Q25 with fastp, clone calling with MiXCR) and kept in-frame beta chains. Rows are combined by CDR3 protein, so each entry shows the most common genes and DNA. What appears here as the V and J calls and clone size reflects TCRdb's work, not the paper's. The table for this sample lists a few hundred thousand distinct CDR3 sequences; around 20% of them were counted only once. The biggest ten clones account for approximately 26% of the sample.

As for this clonotype: Its antigen remains unidentified. Its ends do not fully match the called genes, so a read error is possible.

Graves' hyperthyroidism was defined as stable when no progression to ophthalmopathy occurred over 18 months of follow-up. Hyperthyroidism patients were aged 18 to 65 years and newly diagnosed, with disease duration of less than 2 months. Exclusion was applied to patients with uncontrolled infections, other autoimmune diseases, pregnancy or lactation. Diagnoses relied on clinical symptoms, serum thyroxine and TRAb, thyroid ultrasound and orbital computed tomography. Ficoll-Paque density gradient centrifugation was used to isolate PBMCs from approximately 10 ml of fresh peripheral blood. Total RNA was extracted using Trizol reagent, and RNA quality was assessed on an Agilent 2100 Bioanalyzer.

The sequenced sample consisted of blood. The chain couples TRBV6-1 to TRBJ1-1, with an unclear D gene assignment. The clonotype was recovered from a man aged 18 to 30 with Graves' hyperthyroidism. The DNA sequence follows: TGTTCCAGCAGTAGGAGGGCTGAAGCTTTCTTT. Its product reads: CSSSRRAEAFF.